This T cell receptor beta chain is drawn from a study of T cell responses to AZD1222 COVID-19 vaccine. Looked up from germline, CDR1 is SGHKS and CDR2 is YYEKEE (reference sequence). The CDR3 runs to 13 residues. V gave up 3 bases and J gave up 7 bases, with 13 bases separating them. Libraries were prepared by immunoSEQ multiplex PCR; TCRdb keeps only in-frame clonotypes and omits some of them. In the table there are 150,000 or so clones, 91% of which are singletons. A few counts support this clone. What it binds is unknown. Study-level points and caveats: Spike-spanning, vaccine-associated CD4 TCRs were dominant at 160-218 and 743-854.

The input for sequencing was peripheral blood, taken 28 days after the second AZD1222 dose. This rearrangement joins TRBV5-5 to TRBJ1-2, with no clear D. This clonotype originated in an adult who received the AZD1222 COVID-19 vaccine. In nucleotides, the CDR3 is TGTGCCAGCAGCTCGGAATACGGTCGTGGCTACACCTTC. Translation gives CASSSEYGRGYTF.